The clone carrying this T cell receptor beta chain was seen a handful of times. Its antigen remains unidentified. The sample comes from a study of blood T cells in healthy people across ages. A minimum of 6.5 million PBMCs was isolated per sample. Points from the study as a whole: It was the long-lived donors that had more naive CD4+ cells and higher diversity than aged donors.

With a J-beta primer mix and a sample-barcoded 5' primer, a second PCR ran 7 to 11 cycles. Every molecule of cDNA carried a tag from a template-switch adaptor with 12 random nucleotides. A single record per CDR3 protein comes from TCRdb applying MiXCR to the 5' RACE reads. Of 760,000 or so distinct CDR3 sequences in the sample, around a quarter were seen once. These data were also reused for a study on T cells of mothers and their children. According to that study: A few healthy Caucasian mothers gave samples, and so did their six children.

The TCR comes from a boy younger than 18 in good health. The sample taken for sequencing was blood.

CDR3 protein: CASKDSGKPYNEQFF. The CDR3 DNA reads TGTGCCAGCAAGGATAGCGGGAAACCCTACAATGAGCAGTTCTTC. The chain carries TRBV12-3 or TRBV12-4 and TRBJ2-5, with 8 bases that match TRBD2. The assigned J gene may be wrong: the sequence end matches TRBJ2-1 better. The CDR3 length is 15 residues.